A selection of T cell receptor beta chains follows, all from one sample in a study of post-analysis software for immune sequencing data. TCRdb re-analysed the PCR reads in MiXCR, keeping a single row per CDR3 protein. Among hundreds of thousands of distinct CDR3 sequences listed, roughly 27% were seen once. The sample comprised blood. The origin of the receptors is a girl aged 10 to 17 with multiple sclerosis. The CDR3 runs from the conserved cysteine through the conserved F or W. A D gene is named only where the DNA matches it firmly. Clone size is shown for a subset of rows, as once, few, many or a class of expanded clone.

D	size	V	J	DNA	CDR3
-	-	TRBV28	TRBJ2-4	TGTGCCAGCAGTTTATCGGAAATTCAGTACTTC	CASSLSEIQYF
-	once	TRBV2	TRBJ2-1	TGTGCCAGCAGTGGGGCGCGGAGCCCCTACAATGAGCAGTTCTTC	CASSGARSPYNEQFF
TRBD1	-	TRBV6-6	TRBJ1-1	TGTGCCAGCAGTTATACTCAGGGGGCAGGAACTGAAGCTTTCTTT	CASSYTQGAGTEAFF
-	-	TRBV10-3	TRBJ2-1	TGTGCCACGGGGGCCACTAGGCTGCCCCCTAACAATGAGCAGTTCTTC	CATGATRLPPNNEQFF
-	-	TRBV20-1	TRBJ1-5	TGCAGTCTTAAATGGTTGGATCAGCCCCAGCATTTT	CSLKWLDQPQHF
-	-	TRBV18	TRBJ2-1	TGTGCCAGCTCACCAATGGGGGGTGAATCCTACAATGAGCAGTTCTTC	CASSPMGGESYNEQFF
-	-	TRBV20-1	TRBJ2-5	TGCAGTGCCGGGTTATCCGGGCCGCTCCAAGAGACCCAGTACTTC	CSAGLSGPLQETQYF
-	-	TRBV5-1	TRBJ2-1	TGCGCCAGCAGCTTGCTCCTCGGGACAGAGCAGTTCTTC	CASSLLLGTEQFF
TRBD1	few	TRBV20-1	TRBJ1-5	TGCAGTGCTCCCACAGGGGGCGGGCAGCCCCAGCATTTT	CSAPTGGGQPQHF
-	once	TRBV20-1	TRBJ2-2	TGCAGTGCTAGAGATCCAGCGGGGAACACCGGGGAGCTGTTTTTT	CSARDPAGNTGELFF
-	-	TRBV20-1	TRBJ2-7	TGCAGTGCTGATTATTCCTACGAGCAGTACTTC	CSADYSYEQYF
TRBD2	many	TRBV5-5	TRBJ2-3	TGTGCCAGCAGCTTGGCGACTAGCGGTAGCACAGATACGCAGTATTTT	CASSLATSGSTDTQYF
TRBD1	few	TRBV9	TRBJ1-5	TGTGCCAGCAGCGTAGTCTGGGACAGGGGTGATTGGAATCAGCCCCAGCATTTT	CASSVVWDRGDWNQPQHF
-	-	TRBV29-1	TRBJ2-5	TGCAGCGTTAGGACAGAACAAGAGACCCAGTACTTC	CSVRTEQETQYF
TRBD2	-	TRBV5-5	TRBJ2-1	TGTGCCAGCAGCTTTGTCCAGGGACTAGCCAGGAATGAGCAGTTCTTC	CASSFVQGLARNEQFF
-	-	TRBV4-1	TRBJ2-4	TGCGCCAGCAGCCAAGATCGTGTCAGGGTATACGGAAACATTCAGTACTTC	CASSQDRVRVYGNIQYF
-	-	TRBV12-3/TRBV12-4	TRBJ2-3	TGTGCCAGCAGTTTAGAACAAAGGGCAGATACGCAGTATTTT	CASSLEQRADTQYF
TRBD2	-	TRBV5-1	TRBJ2-3	TGCGCCAGCAGCTACTCTAGCGGGGGAAGCACAGATATGCAGTATTTT	CASSYSSGGSTDMQYF
-	many	TRBV2	TRBJ2-5	TGTGCCAGCTTGTCAGGAAGTCGGGAGCAGTACTTC	CASLSGSREQYF
-	-	TRBV7-8	TRBJ1-6	TGTGCCAGCAGCTTAGCTTATGGCGGCAGGAGCTCCTATAATTCACCCCTCCACTTT	CASSLAYGGRSSYNSPLHF
TRBD1	-	TRBV4-1	TRBJ1-5	TGCGCCAGCAGCCAAGATTGGACAGGGGGCGCGAGCAATCAGCCCCAGCATTTT	CASSQDWTGGASNQPQHF
-	few	TRBV7-2	TRBJ2-5	TGTGCCAGCAGCCCCCCTCTACCGGGAGAGACCCAGTACTTC	CASSPPLPGETQYF
-	few	TRBV7-2	TRBJ2-1	TGTGCCAGCAGCCCCCTTAGGGGGAGGAGTTACAATGAGCAGTTCTTC	CASSPLRGRSYNEQFF
-	few	TRBV10-1	TRBJ2-3	TGCGCCAGCAGCACCGCAGGGGGCACAGATACGCAGTATTTT	CASSTAGGTDTQYF
TRBD2	few	TRBV12-3/TRBV12-4	TRBJ2-7	TGTGCCAGCAGTTTAGGGCTCAGCGGGAGGGCCCGCTACGAGCAGTACTTC	CASSLGLSGRARYEQYF
TRBD2	-	TRBV7-9	TRBJ2-1	TGTGCCAGCAGCGAGACTAGCGGGGAAAACCACAATGAGCAGTTCTTC	CASSETSGENHNEQFF
-	-	TRBV20-1	TRBJ1-5	TGCAGTGCTATAGCGGCATATAGCAATCAGCCCCAGCATTTT	CSAIAAYSNQPQHF
-	-	TRBV6-4	TRBJ1-4	TGTGCCAGCAGTGTAGCCCCGGGAGGGGCTAATGAAAAACTGTTTTTT	CASSVAPGGANEKLFF
-	-	TRBV12-3/TRBV12-4	TRBJ1-2	TGTGCCAGCAGTCTAACAGGGCTATTAAACTATGGCTACACCTTC	CASSLTGLLNYGYTF
-	few	TRBV20-1	TRBJ1-5	TGCAGTGCGCAGCGGGACTCGGGCAATCAGCCCCAGCATTTT	CSAQRDSGNQPQHF
TRBD2	few	TRBV25-1	TRBJ2-5	TGTGCCAGCAGTCAAGGAAGAGCTAGCGGGAGTCGAGAGACCCAGTACTTC	CASSQGRASGSRETQYF
-	-	TRBV20-1	TRBJ2-7	TGCAGTGCTTTGGGGGGCGAGCAGTACTTC	CSALGGEQYF
TRBD1	-	TRBV6-2/TRBV6-3	TRBJ2-7	TGTGCCAGCAGACCCGGACAGGGGATGCCCTACGAGCAGTACTTC	CASRPGQGMPYEQYF
-	-	TRBV5-5	TRBJ2-2	TGTGCCAGCAGCTGGGGAGTGGGGACCGGGGAGCTGTTTTTT	CASSWGVGTGELFF
TRBD2	-	TRBV5-1	TRBJ2-2	TGCGCCAGCAGCCCGGGACTAGAGGGGCCCGGGGAGCTGTTTTTT	CASSPGLEGPGELFF
TRBD1	-	TRBV29-1	TRBJ2-1	TGCAGCGTCCGAAACTGGGGGGACAGGGGAACTGGTGAGCAGTTCTTC	CSVRNWGDRGTGEQFF
-	few	TRBV28	TRBJ2-7	TGTGCCAGCCACGCGGCAGGGAACGACGAGCAGTACTTC	CASHAAGNDEQYF